The TCR beta chain described here comes from a study of a mutant IDH1 vaccine in newly diagnosed glioma (dated by TCRdb to the early 2020s). Some background on the complete study: Of the roughly 31 treated patients, roughly 60% were male and 37.5% were female, and the mean age was around 40 years. For exploratory analyses, longitudinal TCRB deep sequencing was carried out in roughly 23 treated patients wherever samples were available. Six visits were used for peripheral blood collection: V03 (baseline), V05, V07, V10, V12 and V13. Before enrollment, patients had received standard therapy of radiotherapy alone, temozolomide alone, or radiochemotherapy with temozolomide; most received the combination.

The time point tag for this specimen amounts to: baseline, week 1 (first vaccination visit). What this sample's treatment or condition label stands for: pre-vaccination baseline after standard-of-care therapy. Newly diagnosed WHO grade 3 or 4 IDH1-mutant astrocytomas showing loss of nuclear ATRX were present in the donors. The samples were drawn from NOA16, a multicentre, single-arm, open-label phase I trial in Germany that tested a mutant IDH1 peptide vaccine in humans for the first time. For immunogenicity testing, the blood drawn at visit V03 was used as the baseline sample. Genomic DNA for TCRB sequencing was extracted from EDTA blood using the DNeasy Blood and Tissue Kit. In regard to this clone: Its antigen is currently not known. Base quality data are lacking; no much larger clone is found one base away.

The library was made by the immunoSEQ multiplex PCR assay. Rearranged TCR beta chain sequences were amplified using the hsTCRB Kit according to the manufacturer's protocol. Sequencing of TCRB libraries was carried out on an Illumina MiSeq. The original pipeline was this. The proprietary platform of the kit vendor was used for demultiplexing, trimming and gene mapping. The clones in this table, taken by TCRdb from immuneACCESS, are in-frame only. Not every clone is retained; where verified, under half of the shortfall comes from an unresolved V gene, and the cause of the rest is unknown. D and trimming were read from the DNA, whereas the V and J calls and clone size are those reported in that table. The sample contains about 59,000 clones, 75% to 95% of them found a single time. Jointly, the top ten make up roughly 2.7% of the sample. Study-level results and caveats: It was noted by the authors that analyses of patient blood samples could not be reproduced owing to sample limitations. PBMC samples for TCRB deep sequencing were selected based on availability. Across multiple MHC alleles, vaccine-induced immune responses were seen in around 93% of patients. No apparent relationship was observed between pseudoprogression and alterations in the top peripheral T cell clonotypes detected by TCRB sequencing.

The clonotype comes from a man aged 45 to 65 with glioma. Here the sequenced sample was PBMCs, taken from a glioma patient treated with radiotherapy, temozolomide or both.

The base sequence is TGTGCCAGCAGCTCGAGGGGAAACATTCAGTACTTC. Its coded protein is CASSSRGNIQYF. The chain links TRBV5-6 with TRBJ2-4; the D region is possibly TRBD1 or TRBD2, each matching across 5 bases. The germline V gene gives CDR1 as SGHDT and CDR2 as YYEEEE. The CDR3 covers 12 residues, taking in both the cysteine and the phenylalanine. The sequence is cut down to CDR3 DNA, 36 bases in frame from base 1. V gives up 3 bases and J gives up 6 bases, and the segment between their germline ends measures 7 bases.